This T cell receptor (beta chain) is from a study of T cell responses to AZD1222 COVID-19 vaccine. In this sample, this clone turned up a few times. Antigen: not known. Study results and caveats: Baseline testing showed seropositivity in only six or seven AZD1222 recipients. Two AZD1222 administrations were followed by greater Spike-specific TCR breadth and depth. The sample set comprised mostly white British donors with more females, and clonal diversity was possibly underestimated. After the peak T cell response, and only then, were repertoires sampled.

Repertoires were generated with immunoSEQ multiplex PCR, while TCRdb's copy carries only in-frame clones and drops some. The sample holds approximately 110,000 clones; about nine tenths are singletons and the top ten take less than 9.5%. CDR3 length equals 15 residues. Germline CDR1 and CDR2: PRHDT and FYEKMQ (reference sequence). Trimming removed 6 bases at V and 6 bases at J, with 17 bases between. The sequence derives from an adult in good health. V and J are TRBV13 and TRBJ2-2, with D unclear. Source: peripheral blood, taken on day 0 of AZD1222 vaccination. This CDR3 is CASRSATESSGELFF. As DNA, the CDR3 is TGTGCCAGCAGATCGGCCACCGAGAGCTCCGGGGAGCTGTTTTTT.